The 31 T cell receptor beta chains listed next were all sequenced from one sample in a study of response to subunit inactivated influenza vaccine. TCRdb itself ran the RT-PCR reads through MiXCR, one entry per CDR3 protein. The profile covers about 570,000 distinct CDR3 sequences, with approximately 10% appearing a single time and about 11% taken by the ten largest. The same data also went into a second study, on T cells expressing NK-cell markers. That paper notes: The cDNA for TCR beta came from 5'RACE template switching with UMIs.

The sample consisted of PBMCs from blood, taken on the day of vaccination. These receptors originate from a middle-aged man who received an inactivated influenza vaccine.

The chain employs TRBV5-6 and TRBJ2-5; D gene ambiguous. The germline V gene has CDR1 SGHDT and CDR2 YYEEEE. The CDR3 runs 15 residues. Trimming shortened V by 1 base and J by 4 bases, and 14 bases separated the two germline ends. The CDR3 here is CASSLRFAGSETQYF. The CDR3, as DNA: TGTGCCAGCAGCTTGCGATTCGCAGGTTCAGAGACCCAGTACTTC.

This clonotype appeared a few times. V usage is TRBV6-5 and J usage is TRBJ2-1; possible D gene TRBD2, 5 bases. The germline V and J ends were trimmed by 4 bases and 2 bases, with 9 bases remaining between them. This CDR3 has 14 amino acids. Per germline, CDR1 MNHEY and CDR2 SVGAGI. CDR3 sequence (DNA): TGTGCCAGCAGTTCTAGCAGTGCCTACAATGAGCAGTTCTTC. Translating it yields CASSSSSAYNEQFF.

This clonotype was seen a handful of times. This sequence joins TRBV20-1 and TRBJ2-1; possibly TRBD2 for D (5 bases). CDR3 length: 14 amino acids. The ends were cut back, 1 base at V and 0 bases at J, with 7 bases in the middle. Per germline, CDR1 DFQATT and CDR2 SNEGSKA (reference sequence). CDR3 sequence: CSARVAGSYNEQFF. Here the CDR3 DNA reads TGCAGTGCTAGAGTGGCGGGCTCCTACAATGAGCAGTTCTTC.

This clonotype was detected a few times. The chain links TRBV29-1 to TRBJ1-2; D is unresolved. Germline CDR1 is SQVTM and CDR2 is ANQGSEA. V was pared by 6 bases and J by 0 bases, with 11 bases between. This CDR3 comprises 13 residues. The CDR3 spells CSVPPGTNYGYTF. In nucleotides, the CDR3 is TGCAGCGTCCCCCCAGGAACTAACTATGGCTACACCTTC. Variable domain in full (rest from reference TRBV29-1 and TRBJ1-2): SAVISQKPSRDICQRGTSLTIQCQVDSQVTMMFWYRQQPGQSLTLIATANQGSEATYESGFVIDKFPISRPNLTFSTLTVSNMSPEDSSIYLCSVPPGTNYGYTFGSGTRLTVV.

This rearrangement joins TRBV29-1 to TRBJ2-3; 12 nucleotides agree with TRBD1. Germline CDR1 reads SQVTM; CDR2 reads ANQGSEA. V lost 6 bases, J lost 3 bases, and 4 bases stayed unmatched. The CDR3 extends over 14 amino acids. CDR3 in amino acids: CSVGTGGGTDTQYF. The CDR3 DNA sequence: TGCAGCGTCGGGACAGGGGGCGGTACAGATACGCAGTATTTT.

The sample holds many counts of this clonotype. The rearrangement uses TRBV12-3 or TRBV12-4 and TRBJ1-5, with D possibly matching TRBD1 (5 bases). Trimming shortened V by 6 bases and J by 7 bases, and 13 bases separated the two germline ends. The CDR3 has 13 residues. CDR3 coding DNA: TGTGCCAGCAGCCCCGGGGGGACGCAGCCCCAGCATTTT. As protein: CASSPGGTQPQHF.

This clonotype was seen many times. This chain connects TRBV4-3 to TRBJ1-6; no clear D gene. CDR1 is LGHNA, CDR2 YSLEER, per germline. CDR3 length: 13 residues. Trimming shortened V by 1 base and J by 10 bases, and 8 bases separated the two germline ends. The CDR3, as DNA: TGCGCCAGCAGCCAAGGGGTCGGCTCACCCCTCCACTTT. Translated, it gives CASSQGVGSPLHF.

This CDR3 reads CASIAGTGLSHEQFF. The CDR3 DNA reads TGCGCCAGCATCGCCGGGACAGGGCTGTCACATGAGCAGTTCTTC. This rearrangement joins TRBV5-1 to TRBJ2-1; TRBD1 aligns across 9 bases. Germline V gene lookup returns CDR1 SGHRS and CDR2 YFSETQ. Trimming at V came to 6 bases and at J to 8 bases, leaving 12 bases not matched to a gene. There are 15 residues in the CDR3.

J is TRBJ2-1 and V is TRBV20-1; D may be TRBD1 or TRBD2 (6 bases each). This CDR3 has 16 amino acids. Trimming left V 6 bases short and J 7 bases short, with 25 bases between. Germline V gene lookup returns CDR1 DFQATT and CDR2 SNEGSKA (reference sequence). The CDR3 region has the DNA TGCAGTGCCAAGCGGTCAGGGCGGGACAACTTTAATGAGCAGTTCTTC. Translating it yields CSAKRSGRDNFNEQFF.

The chain couples TRBV6-5 to TRBJ1-2, with D unresolved. There are 15 residues in the CDR3. The germline V gene has CDR1 MNHEY and CDR2 SVGAGI. V gave up 2 bases and J gave up 4 bases, with 14 bases separating them. This CDR3 reads CASSYRLSRGYGYTF. The CDR3, as DNA: TGTGCCAGCAGTTACCGGCTATCTCGAGGCTATGGCTACACCTTC.

The rearrangement uses TRBV5-1 and TRBJ2-5; no firm D call. CDR1 SGHRS and CDR2 YFSETQ come from the germline V gene. V lost 7 bases and J lost 1, with 11 bases in between. CDR3 length equals 13 residues. CDR3 nucleotide sequence: TGCGCCAGCTCTCGAGACTTCCAAGAGACCCAGTACTTC. This codes for CASSRDFQETQYF.

The rearrangement links TRBV20-1 to TRBJ2-7, with a possible D match to TRBD1 (6 bases). Germline CDR1 reads DFQATT; CDR2 reads SNEGSKA (reference sequence). The V end lost 0 bases, the J end lost 5 bases, and 20 bases lay between the germline ends. The CDR3 extends over 16 amino acids. The CDR3 sequence: CSARDFASSGVNEQYF. Written as DNA, the CDR3 is TGCAGTGCTAGAGACTTCGCCTCATCAGGGGTCAACGAGCAGTACTTC.

The chain couples TRBV5-1 to TRBJ2-3; either TRBD1 or TRBD2 may fit D (5 bases each). V was shortened by 0 bases and J by 7 bases, with 15 bases between the two germline ends. The germline CDR1 and CDR2 sequences are SGHRS and YFSETQ. CDR3 length equals 15 residues. This CDR3 reads CASSLGGAGRNTQYF. The CDR3 coding sequence is TGCGCCAGCAGCTTGGGAGGGGCTGGAAGAAATACGCAGTATTTT.

This clonotype was detected only a few times. The J gene is TRBJ1-5, the V gene TRBV12-3 or TRBV12-4, with D perhaps matching TRBD1 (5 bases). The CDR3 is 15 amino acids. Trimming shortened V by 1 base and J by 1 base, and 8 bases separated the two germline ends. The CDR3 spells CASSLDQGSNQPQHF. CDR3 DNA: TGTGCCAGCAGTTTAGACCAGGGCAGCAATCAGCCCCAGCATTTT.

V usage is TRBV24-1 and J usage is TRBJ2-3; 10 bases align to TRBD2. This CDR3 is built from 16 residues. V was clipped by 4 bases and J by 2 bases; unmatched bases: 5. The germline V gene has CDR1 KGHDR and CDR2 SFDVKD. The CDR3 loop reads CATSDPLAGATDTQYF. CDR3 nucleotide sequence: TGTGCCACCAGTGACCCGCTAGCGGGGGCCACAGATACGCAGTATTTT.

This clonotype appeared many times. The chain couples TRBV4-1 to TRBJ2-7; D gene uncertain. This CDR3 contains 16 residues. Germline V lookup: CDR1 MGHRA, CDR2 YSYEKL. V lost 0 bases, J lost 7 bases, and 19 bases lay in between. CDR3 coding DNA: TGCGCCAGCAGCCAAGAGAGTTTCCCGAGTTTGGATGAGCAGTACTTC. This encodes CASSQESFPSLDEQYF.

This clonotype was seen repeatedly, ten times or more. J is TRBJ1-4 and V is TRBV27; possible D gene TRBD1, 5 bases. The germline V gene encodes CDR1 MNHEY and CDR2 SMNVEV (reference sequence). CDR3 length: 15 residues. V was trimmed by 3 bases and J by 7 bases, leaving 15 bases between them. DNA of the CDR3: TGTGCCAGCAGTTTTAGTGGGGTTGGGGGTGAAAAACTGTTTTTT. This gives the protein CASSFSGVGGEKLFF.

This clonotype was detected only a few times. The chain recombines TRBV10-3 with TRBJ1-2; D is unclear. The V and J ends lost 4 bases and 8 bases respectively, with 8 bases between them. This CDR3 spans 11 amino acids. Germline CDR1 ENHRY, CDR2 SYGVKD. The CDR3 spells CAISGGRGYTF. The CDR3 nucleotides read TGTGCCATCAGTGGGGGAAGAGGCTACACCTTC.

This clonotype was seen a few times. The chain recombines TRBV24-1 with TRBJ2-3; TRBD1 agrees at 7 bases. CDR1 is KGHDR and CDR2 is SFDVKD in the germline V gene. The CDR3 is 13 amino acids. V shed 4 bases, J shed 10 bases, and the junction held 7 bases outside the gene matches. The CDR3 bases are TGTGCCACCAGTGACCCACGACAGGGTGCGCAGTATTTT. It is translated as CATSDPRQGAQYF.

This clonotype was counted between two and nine times. The rearrangement links TRBV20-1 to TRBJ2-3, with TRBD1 as a possible D gene (6 bases). V gave up 6 bases and J gave up 6 bases, with 25 bases separating them. The CDR3 totals 16 residues. CDR1 and CDR2 (germline): DFQATT, SNEGSKA (reference sequence). CDR3 in amino acids: CSAVTLQGAMADTQYF. The DNA of the CDR3 is TGCAGTGCCGTAACGCTACAGGGAGCCATGGCGGATACGCAGTATTTT.

This chain links TRBV4-1 with TRBJ2-3; TRBD2 is a possible D gene (6 bases). With 5 bases removed from V and 5 bases from J, the gap between germline ends came to 17 bases. CDR3 length: 15 residues. The V gene's germline CDR1 is MGHRA and CDR2 YSYEKL. The CDR3 nucleotides are TGCGCCAGCAGCTCTCAACTAGCAGGTGGAGATACGCAGTATTTT. This codes for CASSSQLAGGDTQYF.

This chain joins TRBV28 and TRBJ2-1, with 8 positions matching TRBD2. This CDR3 has 15 amino acids. V gave up 5 bases and J gave up 11 bases; unmatched junction bases: 14. Germline V gene lookup returns CDR1 MDHEN and CDR2 SYDVKM. CDR3 coding DNA: TGTGCCAGCAGTACCGGGACTAGTCACGCCAGCCAGCAGTTCTTC. Protein product: CASSTGTSHASQQFF.

The CDR3 DNA sequence: TGTGCCAGCAGCTTAGCGGGCAGGGGCCCTAGCACAGATACGCAGTATTTT. The encoded protein is CASSLAGRGPSTDTQYF. The chain employs TRBV7-9 and TRBJ2-3, with D perhaps TRBD1 (6 bases). Germline V gene data show CDR1 as SEHNR and CDR2 as FQNEAQ (reference sequence). The germline V and J ends were trimmed by 0 bases and 0 bases, with 13 bases remaining between them. The CDR3 consists of 17 residues.

The rearrangement links TRBV5-1 to TRBJ2-3; 14 bases fit TRBD2. Germline V gene lookup returns CDR1 SGHRS and CDR2 YFSETQ. The ends lost 6 bases at V and 6 bases at J; junction bases unmatched: 9. The CDR3 totals 16 residues. The CDR3 here is CASKLGTSGSLDTQYF. CDR3 coding DNA: TGCGCCAGCAAACTCGGGACTAGCGGGAGCTTGGATACGCAGTATTTT.

The V call is TRBV2, the J call TRBJ2-6; 7 nucleotides line up with TRBD1. The V gene's germline CDR1 is SNHLY and CDR2 FYNNEI. This CDR3 contains 15 residues. V was clipped by 6 bases and J by 4 bases; unmatched bases: 6. The DNA of the CDR3 is TGTGCCAGCAGCCGACAGGGATCCGGGGCCAACGTCCTGACTTTC. Protein product: CASSRQGSGANVLTF.

This clonotype was counted many times. The genes are TRBV3-1 and TRBJ2-5, with D perhaps given as TRBD1 or TRBD2 (5 bases each). CDR1 LGHDT and CDR2 YNNKEL come from the germline V gene (reference sequence). V dropped 4 bases and J dropped 4 bases, with 10 bases sitting between them. This CDR3 is built from 13 residues. The DNA for the CDR3 is TGTGCCAGCAGCCGATTTGGGGGAGAGACCCAGTACTTC. This sequence encodes CASSRFGGETQYF.

This clonotype has ten or more counts. The rearrangement uses TRBV29-1 and TRBJ2-1; TRBD2 agrees at 11 bases. This CDR3 region has 16 residues. The junction had 6 bases not matched to a gene; V was cut back by 1 base and J by 4 bases. In germline, CDR1 is SQVTM, CDR2 ANQGSEA. CDR3 DNA sequence: TGCAGCGTTGAAGGCTTAGCGGGAGGGCATTACAATGAGCAGTTCTTC. Its translation: CSVEGLAGGHYNEQFF.

This clonotype was recorded a few times. The V and J genes are TRBV6-1 and TRBJ2-7; no definite D call. CDR1 is MNHNS, CDR2 SASEGT, per germline. V lost 6 bases to trimming and J lost 0 bases, with 12 bases between them. The CDR3 runs 14 residues. CDR3 loop: CASSMDGSSYEQYF. In DNA form, the CDR3 reads TGTGCCAGCAGCATGGACGGGTCCTCCTACGAGCAGTACTTC.

Ten or more counts support this clonotype. An end of the junction differs from the germline gene, which may be a read error. V usage is TRBV20-1 and J usage is TRBJ2-3; TRBD2 matches at 13 bases. In germline, CDR1 is DFQATT, CDR2 SNEGSKA (reference sequence). The CDR3 has 16 residues. Here the CDR3 reads CSARELAGGSRDTQYF. The CDR3 DNA sequence: TGCAGTGCCAGAGAACTAGCGGGAGGGTCCCGGGATACGCAGTATTTT.

This clonotype was picked up a small number of times. The chain couples TRBV3-1 to TRBJ1-1; tentative D call: TRBD1 (5 bases). Per the germline V gene, CDR1 is LGHDT and CDR2 is YNNKEL (reference sequence). The ends were cut back, 2 bases at V and 8 bases at J, with 15 bases in the middle. The CDR3 is 14 residues long. CDR3 bases: TGTGCCAGCAGCCAACAGGGCCCCAGGTCCGAAGCTTTCTTT. This translates into CASSQQGPRSEAFF.

This clonotype came up many times. The chain employs TRBV5-1 and TRBJ2-1; D remains unclear. The CDR3 is 14 amino acids. Trimming pared 2 bases from V and 4 bases from J, leaving 10 bases between. The germline V gene encodes CDR1 SGHRS and CDR2 YFSETQ. The CDR3 loop reads CASSLNSGYNEQFF. The CDR3 region has the DNA TGCGCCAGCAGCTTAAACTCCGGGTACAATGAGCAGTTCTTC.